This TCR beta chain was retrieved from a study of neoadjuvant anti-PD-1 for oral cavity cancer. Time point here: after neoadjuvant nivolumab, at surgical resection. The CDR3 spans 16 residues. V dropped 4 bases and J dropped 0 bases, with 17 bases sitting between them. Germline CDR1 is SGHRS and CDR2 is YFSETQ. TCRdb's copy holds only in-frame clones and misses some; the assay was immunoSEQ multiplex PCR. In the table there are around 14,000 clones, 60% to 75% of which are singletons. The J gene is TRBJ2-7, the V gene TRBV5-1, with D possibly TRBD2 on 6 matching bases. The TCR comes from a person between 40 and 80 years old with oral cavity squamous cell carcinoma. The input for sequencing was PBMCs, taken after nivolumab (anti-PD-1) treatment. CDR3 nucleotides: TGCGCCAGCAGCCTAGGCGGGACTTACTCCTCCTACGAGCAGTACTTC. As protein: CASSLGGTYSSYEQYF.